The sequence of this T cell receptor (beta chain) was determined in a study of prognosis after radiotherapy for stage I lung cancer. Study overall: Therapy given concurrently with stereotactic body radiotherapy reached no patient. The study, taken as a whole, reports: Post-therapy Shannon entropy was lower in patients developing distant metastases following stereotactic body radiation therapy.

This clonotype was seen at least ten times. The antigen is unknown. The authors amplified TCR beta CDR3 from genomic DNA using two-round multiplex PCR. Each TRBV and TRBJ gene had its own primer in the first PCR round. MiXCR was run by TCRdb on the multiplex PCR reads, yielding one entry per CDR3 protein. Counted here are approximately 35,000 distinct CDR3 sequences, less than 35% occurring once; the ten biggest clones make up approximately 16%. The CDR3 sequence is 14 residues long. The V and J ends lost 7 bases and 1 base, in that order; junction bases with no gene match: 3. Germline CDR1 MNHEY, CDR2 SVGEGT.

The source material was PBMCs, sampled before or after stereotactic body radiation therapy (not recorded which). The TCR sequence derives from a donor over 45 with non-small cell lung cancer. V usage is TRBV6-2 or TRBV6-3 and J usage is TRBJ1-1; TRBD1 matches 10 bases. The CDR3 DNA reads as TGTGCCAGCAAATGGACAGGGGGGAACACTGAAGCTTTCTTT. Translation: CASKWTGGNTEAFF.